These T cell receptor beta chains were read from a single sample in a study of early T cells in non-severe SARS-CoV-2 infection. TCRdb used MiXCR to reprocess the 5' RACE reads, holding one entry per CDR3 protein. The sample shows tens of thousands of distinct CDR3 sequences, under 15% of them seen only once. Sequenced: whole blood. The source of these receptors is an adult who was a healthcare worker with PCR-confirmed SARS-CoV-2 infection or an uninfected control (not recorded which). The conserved cysteine and the conserved F or W are not part of the CDR3 here.

v_gene,j_gene,CDR3aa
TRBV6-6,TRBJ1-5,ASSYSDQPQH
TRBV27,TRBJ1-5,ASSRVSNQPQH
TRBV27,TRBJ2-4,ASSPRTSLNLVY
TRBV7-9,TRBJ1-4,ASTTPPQGATNEKLF
TRBV5-6,TRBJ1-3,ASSFGTVRSGNTIY
TRBV7-2,TRBJ2-1,ASSQPTLGNEQF
TRBV9,TRBJ2-2,ASSVRQGAVGELF
TRBV28,TRBJ2-3,ASSYRRAGTDTQY
TRBV7-8,TRBJ2-4,ASSFLAGDGNIQY
TRBV15,TRBJ1-1,ATSSWGGEAF
TRBV7-9,TRBJ1-1,ALLSRTEWTEAF
TRBV3-1,TRBJ2-7,ASSRSYEQY
TRBV5-1,TRBJ2-7,ASSTPFSGGNYEQY
TRBV18,TRBJ1-6,ATSVTGGQGNSPLH
TRBV12-3/TRBV12-4,TRBJ2-1,ASNSGIYNEQF
TRBV5-1,TRBJ2-5,ASSFLGPQETQY
TRBV29-1,TRBJ2-7,SVGRRGDEQY
TRBV2,TRBJ2-7,ASSEYRGQEQY
TRBV30,TRBJ2-1,AWTRGQGYDEQF
TRBV28,TRBJ2-7,ASMTDRSSYEQY
TRBV28,TRBJ2-1,ASSFSGTYNEQF
TRBV2,TRBJ1-6,ASTSTSRGSSPLH
TRBV11-3,TRBJ2-4,ASSLGRRDHKNIQY
TRBV23-1,TRBJ2-5,ASSQSGRQETQY
TRBV5-1,TRBJ2-1,ASSGYSTSSYNEQF
TRBV6-1,TRBJ2-2,ASSELPAVGELF
TRBV29-1,TRBJ2-5,SARDRNQETQY
TRBV11-3,TRBJ2-5,ASSSSGSETQY
TRBV19,TRBJ2-7,ASSILIGSANEQY
TRBV7-9,TRBJ2-7,ASSLAGGEQY
TRBV12-3/TRBV12-4,TRBJ2-1,ASSVAGSYNEQF
TRBV4-1,TRBJ2-7,ASSPGSGGYEQY
TRBV25-1,TRBJ1-1,ASSDQTGVAF
TRBV18,TRBJ1-6,ASSPTSGRGLQHSPLY
TRBV5-4,TRBJ1-5,ASSLEPALGNQPQH
TRBV2,TRBJ1-1,ATGTGRGNTEAF
TRBV12-2,TRBJ2-5,ASRPLPRLPTGTQY
TRBV29-1,TRBJ1-1,SVERDRKRNTEAF
TRBV30,TRBJ1-2,AWTGSIYGYT
TRBV20-1,TRBJ2-3,SARAYTDTQY
TRBV9,TRBJ2-4,ASSGHPGDSTKNIQY
TRBV5-1,TRBJ2-1,ASSLVGQANEQF
TRBV7-2,TRBJ1-5,ASSLAGGNQQPQH
TRBV27,TRBJ2-2,ASSWDRNANTGELF
TRBV11-2,TRBJ2-3,ASSLPGTDTQY
TRBV12-3/TRBV12-4,TRBJ2-7,ASMRAASYEQY
TRBV4-1,TRBJ1-1,ASSYTDRSMNTEAF
TRBV7-6,TRBJ2-5,ASSLDFAKREEETQY
TRBV3-1,TRBJ1-4,ASSQDRATNEKLF
TRBV27,TRBJ2-7,ASSRTGQGGYEQY
TRBV7-9,TRBJ2-1,ASSSTSRGSEQF
TRBV25-1,TRBJ1-6,ASSGPSSYNSPLH
TRBV11-3,TRBJ2-1,ASSARTSGMNEQF
TRBV11-2,TRBJ2-1,ASSLAAETSPYNEQF
TRBV19,TRBJ1-5,ASSHQGPNQPQH
TRBV25-1,TRBJ1-1,ASSPFGGLNTEAF
TRBV15,TRBJ2-2,ATSRVSGTGELF